These 29 T cell receptor beta chains share one sample of origin, sequenced in a study of post-analysis software for immune sequencing data. Study-wide results and limits: Relative to controls, patients had roughly five TRBV segments at higher frequency, with TRBV5-6, TRBV5-1 and TRBV20-1 among these.

Unique molecular identifiers were built into the TCR beta cDNA libraries. TCRdb re-called the PCR reads with MiXCR, one entry per CDR3 protein. The sample has roughly 800,000 distinct CDR3 sequences; 25% to 30% are singletons. Their antigen targets remain unknown. Sequenced: blood. The receptors shown here come from a girl aged 10-17 years with multiple sclerosis.

The rearrangement links TRBV29-1 to TRBJ2-5, with D maybe TRBD1 (5 bases). The germline V gene encodes CDR1 SQVTM and CDR2 ANQGSEA. The CDR3 totals 12 residues. Trimming removed 3 bases at V and 7 bases at J, with 12 bases between. CDR3: CSVDTGSGTQYF. CDR3 sequence (DNA): TGCAGCGTTGACACAGGATCGGGGACCCAGTACTTC.

This clonotype was counted only a few times. The chain recombines TRBV7-2 with TRBJ2-7; 7 bases match TRBD2. The last part of the DNA fits TRBJ2-5 better; the J call may be wrong. The CDR3 spans 17 residues. Germline V gene lookup returns CDR1 SGHTA and CDR2 FQGNSA. This chain's CDR3 is CASSLGPGAGDGGTQYF. The DNA of the CDR3 is TGTGCCAGCAGCTTAGGCCCCGGCGCGGGAGACGGTGGGACCCAGTACTTC.

The rearrangement links TRBV7-2 to TRBJ2-7; no firm D call. In germline, CDR1 is SGHTA, CDR2 FQGNSA. This CDR3 region has 15 residues. V was cut by 5 bases and J by 5 bases, with 19 bases left in between. The DNA of the CDR3 is TGTGCCAGCAGCCCCTCCCCAGGTGTATGGGACGAGCAGTACTTC. Protein: CASSPSPGVWDEQYF. Filled out from reference TRBV7-2 and TRBJ2-7, the complete variable domain reads GAGVSQSPSNKVTEKGKDVELRCDPISGHTALYWYRQSLGQGLEFLIYFQGNSAPDKSGLPSDRFSAERTGGSVSTLTIQRTQQEDSAVYLCASSPSPGVWDEQYFGPGTRLTVT.

The chain combines TRBV9 with TRBJ2-1; TRBD1 agrees at 10 bases. The germline V gene has CDR1 SGDLS and CDR2 YYNGEE. The CDR3 contains 15 residues. V lost 3 bases and J lost 8; bases outside the gene matches: 8. CDR3: CASSALGDRGDEQFF. The CDR3 region has the DNA TGTGCCAGCAGCGCGCTCGGGGACAGGGGTGATGAGCAGTTCTTC.

This clonotype has a handful of counts. The chain combines TRBV29-1 with TRBJ2-3; D is uncertain. Germline assignment: CDR1 SQVTM and CDR2 ANQGSEA. With 3 bases removed from V and 6 bases from J, the gap between germline ends came to 7 bases. This CDR3 region has 11 residues. The CDR3: CSVDGGDTQYF. In nucleotides, the CDR3 is TGCAGCGTTGACGGTGGGGATACGCAGTATTTT.

This clonotype was seen a single time. This sequence joins TRBV5-1 and TRBJ2-3, with 7 positions matching TRBD2. CDR1 and CDR2 from the germline V gene are SGHRS and YFSETQ. With 3 bases clipped from V and 2 bases from J, the junction kept 3 bases outside the gene matches. The CDR3 totals 14 residues. The CDR3 sequence: CASSWGGYTDTQYF. The DNA for the CDR3 is TGCGCCAGCAGCTGGGGGGGGTACACAGATACGCAGTATTTT.

The genes are TRBV6-5 and TRBJ2-3; TRBD2 agrees at 7 bases. CDR1 MNHEY and CDR2 SVGAGI come from the germline V gene. Trimming cost V 0 bases and J 1 base; bases outside gene matches: 7. The CDR3 length is 17 residues. Here the CDR3 reads CASSYSTVTSGTDTQYF. CDR3 DNA: TGTGCCAGCAGTTACTCGACTGTTACTAGCGGCACAGATACGCAGTATTTT.

This clonotype was counted a few times. The rearrangement joins TRBV7-2 to TRBJ1-1; D not certain. The ends were cut back, 6 bases at V and 4 bases at J, with 12 bases in the middle. Germline V gene lookup returns CDR1 SGHTA and CDR2 FQGNSA. The CDR3 extends over 13 amino acids. In DNA form, the CDR3 reads TGTGCCAGCAGGTCCGGGTTTGCCACTGAAGCTTTCTTT. This sequence encodes CASRSGFATEAFF.

The V and J genes are TRBV5-1 and TRBJ2-5; D might be TRBD1 (6 bases). There are 13 residues in the CDR3. Germline assignment: CDR1 SGHRS and CDR2 YFSETQ. V shed 0 bases and J shed 11 bases, with 14 bases lying between them. This CDR3 reads CASSLARQVEQYF. The CDR3 coding sequence is TGCGCCAGCAGCTTGGCCCGACAGGTGGAGCAGTACTTC. The full variable domain, rest sourced from reference TRBV5-1 and TRBJ2-5, is KAGVTQTPRYLIKTRGQQVTLSCSPISGHRSVSWYQQTPGQGLQFLFEYFSETQRNKGNFPGRFSGRQFSNSRSEMNVSTLELGDSALYLCASSLARQVEQYFGPGTRLLVL.

This clonotype was picked up a small number of times. The chain joins TRBV7-9 to TRBJ1-2; D is undetermined. Germline V gene lookup returns CDR1 SEHNR and CDR2 FQNEAQ (reference sequence). V was trimmed by 1 base and J by 2 bases, leaving 11 bases between them. The CDR3 has 15 amino acids. The CDR3 is CASSLVLGENYGYTF. CDR3 nucleotides: TGTGCCAGCAGCTTAGTTTTGGGAGAGAACTATGGCTACACCTTC.

V is TRBV2 and J is TRBJ2-7; TRBD2 aligns across 13 bases. Trimming removed 8 bases from V and 5 bases from J; junction bases left unmatched: 6. CDR3 length equals 14 residues. CDR1 SNHLY and CDR2 FYNNEI come from the germline V gene. The CDR3 nucleotides are TGTGCCAGCGACCCGGGACTAGCGGGAAACGAGCAGTACTTC. It codes for CASDPGLAGNEQYF.

The gene calls are TRBV10-3 and TRBJ1-4; D may be TRBD1 (5 bases). The CDR3 totals 12 residues. The germline V gene encodes CDR1 ENHRY and CDR2 SYGVKD. V gave up 3 bases and J gave up 6 bases, with 5 bases separating them. Here the CDR3 reads CAISDRDEKLFF. CDR3 DNA sequence: TGTGCCATCAGTGACAGGGATGAAAAACTGTTTTTT.

V and J are TRBV7-2 and TRBJ2-1, with TRBD2 matching 7 bases. Germline CDR1 SGHTA, CDR2 FQGNSA. With 5 bases clipped from V and 4 bases from J, the junction kept 5 bases outside the gene matches. The CDR3 is 14 residues long. CDR3 DNA sequence: TGTGCCAGCAGCGGTGGACTAGATTACAATGAGCAGTTCTTC. It yields the protein CASSGGLDYNEQFF.

This chain connects TRBV29-1 to TRBJ1-1, with D perhaps TRBD1 (5 bases). Trimming took off 3 bases at V and 8 bases at J, with 25 bases between the two ends. The V gene's germline CDR1 is SQVTM and CDR2 ANQGSEA. The CDR3 totals 16 residues. CDR3 region: CSVEGRQGEGCGEAFF. CDR3 DNA: TGCAGCGTTGAGGGCCGGCAGGGTGAGGGGTGTGGCGAAGCTTTCTTT.

This clonotype was detected only a few times. V is TRBV25-1 and J is TRBJ1-5; D is perhaps TRBD1 (6 bases). Trimming removed 5 bases from V and 6 bases from J, with 11 bases in between. Germline CDR1 and CDR2: MGHDK and SYGVNS. The CDR3 is 13 residues long. The CDR3 nucleotides read TGTGCCAGCAGTCTGGGGGCCGTTCAGCCCCAGCATTTT. Protein product: CASSLGAVQPQHF.

In this sample, this clonotype turned up many times. The CDR3, as DNA: TGTGCCAGCAGTTACGGGCAGGGACCTTACGAGCAGTACTTC. Its protein is CASSYGQGPYEQYF. The gene calls are TRBV6-6 and TRBJ2-7; either TRBD1 or TRBD2 may supply D (5 bases each). From germline, CDR1 is MNHNY and CDR2 SVGAGI (reference sequence). This CDR3 is built from 14 residues. Trimming took off 2 bases at V and 4 bases at J, with 12 bases between the two ends.

The sample holds a few counts of this clonotype. The J gene is TRBJ2-1, the V gene TRBV24-1, with TRBD1 as a possible D gene (5 bases). The CDR3 is 14 residues long. Per the germline V gene, CDR1 is KGHDR and CDR2 is SFDVKD. V was clipped by 3 bases and J by 9 bases, with 14 bases between them. CDR3 region: CATSDPDSPPEQFF. The DNA for the CDR3 is TGTGCCACCAGTGATCCAGACAGCCCCCCTGAGCAGTTCTTC.

The rearrangement links TRBV7-8 to TRBJ2-7, with a weak D call TRBD1 (5 bases). Germline assignment: CDR1 SGHVS and CDR2 FQNEAQ. The germline V and J ends were trimmed by 4 bases and 6 bases, with 19 bases remaining between them. The CDR3 is made up of 15 amino acids. The CDR3 sequence is CASSSPRQGRLEQYF. The CDR3 DNA reads TGTGCCAGCAGCTCACCCCGGCAGGGTCGACTCGAGCAGTACTTC.

The sample holds a few counts of this clonotype. CDR3 DNA: TGTGCCGGAAACAGGGGTCTCGGAGATACGCAGTATTTT. Translated: CAGNRGLGDTQYF. V and J are TRBV7-2 and TRBJ2-3, with 7 bases that match TRBD1. CDR3 length: 13 amino acids. J gave up 5 bases and V 11 bases, and 10 bases lay outside the gene matches. Germline CDR1 reads SGHTA; CDR2 reads FQGNSA.

This clonotype was counted a few times. This rearrangement joins TRBV5-1 to TRBJ2-3; 13 nucleotides line up with TRBD2. From germline, CDR1 is SGHRS and CDR2 YFSETQ. V was pared by 4 bases and J by 6 bases, with 8 bases of the junction left unmatched. The CDR3 totals 16 residues. CDR3 DNA sequence: TGCGCCAGCAGCGGACGACTAGCGGGAGGCGGGGATACGCAGTATTTT. The encoded protein is CASSGRLAGGGDTQYF.

V usage is TRBV15 and J usage is TRBJ1-2; the D is unclear. The CDR3 covers 14 residues. In germline, CDR1 is LNHNV, CDR2 YYDKDF (reference sequence). The germline V and J ends were trimmed by 0 bases and 3 bases, with 8 bases remaining between them. The CDR3 nucleotides are TGTGCCACCAGCAGAGACCCAGGTGACTATGGCTACACCTTC. The encoded protein is CATSRDPGDYGYTF.

J is TRBJ2-1 and V is TRBV6-5; D unresolved. The J call is doubtful: the DNA matches TRBJ2-7 better. Germline V gives CDR1 MNHEY, CDR2 SVGAGI. CDR3 size: 13 residues. The CDR3 DNA reads as TGTGCCAGCAGCCCCCAAGAATACAATGAGCAGTACTTC. Amino acid sequence: CASSPQEYNEQYF.

This clonotype has more than one count but fewer than ten. The chain has TRBV6-5 and TRBJ2-7, with D tentatively TRBD2 (6 bases). Germline values: CDR1 MNHEY, CDR2 SVGAGI. Between the trimmed V and J ends, which lost 2 bases and 2 bases, there was a span of 10 bases. The CDR3 is 14 amino acids. CDR3 coding DNA: TGTGCCAGCAGTTACAACGGCGGGACCTACGAGCAGTACTTC. It translates to CASSYNGGTYEQYF.

This clonotype was seen a few times. The chain carries TRBV20-1 and TRBJ2-5; D ambiguous. Per germline, CDR1 DFQATT and CDR2 SNEGSKA (reference sequence). The CDR3 spans 10 residues. V was pared by 6 bases and J by 7 bases, with 9 bases between. The CDR3 sequence is CSAARGTQYF. The CDR3 DNA follows: TGCAGTGCCGCACGTGGGACCCAGTACTTC.

This clonotype was counted many times. This chain uses TRBV4-3 with TRBJ2-4, with a tentative D call TRBD2 (6 bases). This CDR3 region has 13 residues. V was cut by 0 bases and J by 7 bases, with 7 bases left in between. The germline gives CDR1 LGHNA, CDR2 YSLEER. The DNA of the CDR3 is TGCGCCAGCAGCCAAGATCGGGGGAACATTCAGTACTTC. It encodes CASSQDRGNIQYF.

The CDR3 DNA is TGTGCCAGCAGCAGGACGGACAGGCGGGATCAGCCCCAGCATTTT. Its translation: CASSRTDRRDQPQHF. The V gene is TRBV7-9, the J gene TRBJ1-5; 7 bases fit TRBD1. CDR1 SEHNR and CDR2 FQNEAQ come from the germline V gene (reference sequence). CDR3 size: 15 residues. With V trimmed by 5 bases and J by 5 bases, 9 bases remained unmatched.

This clonotype was found a few times. This chain uses TRBV10-3 with TRBJ1-2; 8 positions agree with TRBD1. The CDR3 spans 14 residues. Germline loops: CDR1 ENHRY, CDR2 SYGVKD. V lost 10 bases, J lost 2 bases, and 9 bases stayed unmatched. Here the CDR3 DNA reads TGTGCCACCCGGCGGGACAGGCAGAACTATGGCTACACCTTC. Encoded protein: CATRRDRQNYGYTF.

CDR3 region: CASSPGPNQETQYF. In DNA form, the CDR3 reads TGTGCCAGCAGTCCGGGACCGAACCAAGAGACCCAGTACTTC. V and J are TRBV28 and TRBJ2-5; D could derive from TRBD1 or TRBD2 (5 bases each). The CDR3 totals 14 residues. Trimming cost V 5 bases and J 0 bases, with 10 bases left between them. From germline, CDR1 is MDHEN and CDR2 SYDVKM.

At least ten counts were recorded for this clonotype. The chain links TRBV6-2 or TRBV6-3 to TRBJ2-5; a possible D gene is TRBD2 (5 bases). Germline V gene data show CDR1 as MNHEY and CDR2 as SVGEGT. The V end lost 2 bases, the J end lost 5 bases, and 15 bases lay between the germline ends. The CDR3 sequence is 15 residues long. CDR3 loop: CASSYPSWRRETQYF. CDR3 bases: TGTGCCAGCAGTTACCCCAGCTGGAGGAGGGAGACCCAGTACTTC.